These 23 T cell receptor beta chains were sequenced from one sample in a study of blood T cell repertoires in COVID-19. The assay was immunoSEQ multiplex PCR, and TCRdb's table has in-frame clones only and misses some. Found here are about 240,000 clones, 70% to 90% of them singletons; the top ten hold under 6.5%. The sequencing input was peripheral blood. These receptors were obtained from a man between 60 and 75 years old with acute or convalescent COVID-19.

This chain uses TRBV7-8 with TRBJ2-7; TRBD1 aligns across 10 bases. Trimming removed 5 bases from V and 2 bases from J; junction bases left unmatched: 9. The CDR3 contains 16 residues. The germline CDR1 and CDR2 sequences are SGHVS and FQNEAQ. In nucleotides, the CDR3 is TGTGCCAGCAGCCCGCCAGGAGGACAGGGGGCCTACGAGCAGTACTTC. It encodes CASSPPGGQGAYEQYF.

V usage is TRBV27 and J usage is TRBJ2-1; 10 positions agree with TRBD2. Trimming at V came to 3 bases and at J to 5 bases, leaving 16 bases not matched to a gene. Looked up from germline, CDR1 is MNHEY and CDR2 is SMNVEV (reference sequence). There are 19 residues in the CDR3. The CDR3 here is CASSFRLAGVRTGNNEQFF. CDR3 bases: TGTGCCAGCAGTTTTAGACTAGCGGGCGTAAGGACGGGGAACAATGAGCAGTTCTTC.

This clone was recorded only once. The chain is built from TRBV4-2 and TRBJ1-2; no firm D call. This CDR3 is built from 14 residues. The germline V gene has CDR1 LGHNA and CDR2 YNFKEQ. Trimming left V 0 bases short and J 8 bases short, with 13 bases between. CDR3 sequence: CASSQDGAGRGYTF. The CDR3 DNA reads as TGTGCCAGCAGCCAAGATGGCGCGGGGAGAGGCTACACCTTC.

There are a few counts of this clone. This chain uses TRBV30 with TRBJ1-2; possibly TRBD1 for D (5 bases). The germline V gene has CDR1 GTSNPN and CDR2 SVGIG (reference sequence). The CDR3 consists of 12 residues. The ends were cut back, 5 bases at V and 2 bases at J, with 9 bases in the middle. The CDR3 DNA reads as TGTGCCTGGGGAGACAGAAACTATGGCTACACCTTC. Translated, it gives CAWGDRNYGYTF.

The CDR3 nucleotides are TGTGCCAGCTCCTGGGGGGAGGACACTGAAGCTTTCTTT. Protein sequence: CASSWGEDTEAFF. The chain combines TRBV2 with TRBJ1-1, with a weak D call TRBD1 (5 bases). V lost 8 bases to trimming and J lost 3 bases, with 13 bases between them. This CDR3 has 13 residues. Germline CDR1 is SNHLY and CDR2 is FYNNEI.

The CDR3 region has the DNA TGTGCCAGCTCACCTCGGACTAGCGGGTCCTACAATGAGCAGTTCTTC. This codes for CASSPRTSGSYNEQFF. The chain carries TRBV18 and TRBJ2-1; 11 bases are a match to TRBD2. The germline gives CDR1 KGHSH, CDR2 LQKENI. After removal of 3 bases from V and 1 base from J, the junction contained 2 bases not matched to a gene. The CDR3 runs to 16 residues.

Comments on this clone: The identical CDR3 is also encoded by other nucleotide sequences in the sample. The V gene is TRBV28, the J gene TRBJ2-7, with no clear D. Germline V lookup: CDR1 MDHEN, CDR2 SYDVKM. CDR3 size: 10 residues. V lost 6 bases and J lost 3, with 3 bases in between. CDR3 nucleotides: TGTGCCAGCAGCCGCTACGAGCAGTACTTC. Protein product: CASSRYEQYF.

The chain links TRBV6-2 or TRBV6-3 to TRBJ1-2; possible D gene TRBD1, 5 bases. The germline CDR1 and CDR2 sequences are MNHEY and SVGEGT. The CDR3 has 14 residues. With 6 bases removed from V and 2 bases from J, the gap between germline ends came to 13 bases. The CDR3 DNA sequence: TGTGCCAGCAGCCAGGGCGGACTGAACTATGGCTACACCTTC. Amino acid sequence: CASSQGGLNYGYTF.

This chain links TRBV28 with TRBJ1-5; 9 bases fit TRBD1. V shed 7 bases and J 0 bases; nucleotides not matched to a gene: 13. From germline, CDR1 is MDHEN and CDR2 SYDVKM. The CDR3 extends over 18 amino acids. This chain's CDR3 is CASNLWGTGPSSNQPQHF. CDR3 nucleotides: TGTGCCAGCAACCTTTGGGGGACAGGGCCGAGTAGCAATCAGCCCCAGCATTTT.

This rearrangement joins TRBV18 to TRBJ1-3; D ambiguous. The CDR3 loop spans 13 amino acids. Trimming stripped 4 bases from V and 7 bases from J, with 11 bases between. Germline loops: CDR1 KGHSH, CDR2 LQKENI. The CDR3 nucleotides read TGTGCCAGCTCACTCCCGACGGGGAACACCATATATTTT. Residues: CASSLPTGNTIYF.

The rearrangement links TRBV6-6 to TRBJ1-1; D possibly corresponds to TRBD1 (5 bases). Deletions cut 6 bases from V and 0 bases from J, with 11 bases between. The germline V gene has CDR1 MNHNY and CDR2 SVGAGI (reference sequence). The CDR3 sequence is 14 residues long. The CDR3 DNA is TGTGCCAGCAGGACAGCAATCATGAACACTGAAGCTTTCTTT. Protein product: CASRTAIMNTEAFF.

The chain couples TRBV7-3 to TRBJ2-2; 14 positions agree with TRBD2. Trimming cost V 3 bases and J 7 bases; bases outside gene matches: 4. Germline V CDR1 and CDR2: SGHTA, FQGTGA. CDR3 length: 16 residues. CDR3 in DNA: TGTGCCAGCAGCTTGGGACTAGCGGGAGCCATCGGGGAGCTGTTTTTT. It encodes CASSLGLAGAIGELFF.

The chain joins TRBV28 to TRBJ2-1, with 14 bases that match TRBD2. This CDR3 region has 17 residues. V dropped 5 bases and J dropped 9; count of bases not matched to a gene: 12. CDR1 is MDHEN and CDR2 is SYDVKM in the germline V gene. The CDR3 sequence is CASSLGPGLAGVSEQFF. For the CDR3, the DNA is TGTGCCAGCAGTCTTGGCCCGGGACTAGCGGGAGTATCTGAGCAGTTCTTC. The full variable domain, rest sourced from reference TRBV28 and TRBJ2-1, is DVKVTQSSRYLVKRTGEKVFLECVQDMDHENMFWYRQDPGLGLRLIYFSYDVKMKEKGDIPEGYSVSREKKERFSLILESASTNQTSMYLCASSLGPGLAGVSEQFFGPGTRLTVL.

This chain joins TRBV4-3 and TRBJ1-5; TRBD1 is a possible D gene (6 bases). CDR1 is LGHNA, CDR2 YSLEER, per germline. The CDR3 has 18 amino acids. V was pared by 4 bases and J by 0 bases, with 19 bases between. CDR3 loop: CASSPPVTGIGSNQPQHF. In nucleotides, the CDR3 is TGCGCCAGCAGCCCCCCAGTTACAGGGATAGGTAGCAATCAGCCCCAGCATTTT.

This chain joins TRBV5-1 and TRBJ2-1; 11 nucleotides agree with TRBD2. The CDR3 loop spans 15 amino acids. Per the germline V gene, CDR1 is SGHRS and CDR2 is YFSETQ. Trimming at V came to 0 bases and at J to 7 bases, leaving 3 bases not matched to a gene. CDR3 protein: CASSLVRTSGNEQFF. In DNA form, the CDR3 reads TGCGCCAGCAGCTTGGTAAGGACTAGCGGGAATGAGCAGTTCTTC.

The rearrangement uses TRBV6-5 and TRBJ1-3; 7 positions match TRBD1. Trimming at V came to 0 bases and at J to 0 bases, leaving 2 bases not matched to a gene. Looked up from germline, CDR1 is MNHEY and CDR2 is SVGAGI. The CDR3 spans 16 residues. The CDR3 loop is CASSYSGDSSGNTIYF. The DNA of the CDR3 is TGTGCCAGCAGTTACTCCGGGGACAGCTCTGGAAACACCATATATTTT.

V is TRBV4-1 and J is TRBJ2-7, with D perhaps matching TRBD2 (5 bases). Germline lookup yields CDR1 MGHRA and CDR2 YSYEKL. Trimming took off 1 base at V and 3 bases at J, with 10 bases between the two ends. The CDR3 loop spans 14 amino acids. The CDR3 here is CASSQGTRGYEQYF. Written as DNA, the CDR3 is TGCGCCAGCAGCCAAGGGACTCGCGGCTACGAGCAGTACTTC.

The chain joins TRBV9 to TRBJ2-3, with 14 positions matching TRBD2. CDR1 SGDLS and CDR2 YYNGEE come from the germline V gene. The J segment lost 3 bases and the V segment lost 0 bases, leaving 9 bases of the junction unmatched. The CDR3 has 19 residues. CDR3 loop: CASSVAIGTSGSLTDTQYF. DNA of the CDR3: TGTGCCAGCAGCGTAGCAATAGGGACTAGCGGGAGTCTAACAGATACGCAGTATTTT. Full variable domain (missing parts from reference TRBV9 and TRBJ2-3): DSGVTQTPKHLITATGQRVTLRCSPRSGDLSVYWYQQSLDQGLQFLIQYYNGEERAKGNILERFSAQQFPDLHSELNLSSLELGDSALYFCASSVAIGTSGSLTDTQYFGPGTRLTVL.

The chain carries TRBV7-9 and TRBJ2-5; D might be TRBD2 (5 bases). V was cut by 6 bases and J by 5 bases, with 10 bases left in between. The CDR3 consists of 12 residues. The germline V gene has CDR1 SEHNR and CDR2 FQNEAQ (reference sequence). The CDR3 sequence is CASSLATETQYF. CDR3 sequence (DNA): TGTGCCAGCAGTCTAGCCACTGAGACCCAGTACTTC.

This chain joins TRBV6-2 or TRBV6-3 and TRBJ1-1; maybe TRBD1 (5 bases). Looked up from germline, CDR1 is MNHEY and CDR2 is SVGEGT. V lost 5 bases and J lost 2, with 24 bases in between. CDR3 size: 18 residues. The CDR3 protein is CASSPRRGTGGTNTEAFF. In nucleotides, the CDR3 is TGTGCCAGCAGTCCCCGCCGGGGGACTGGGGGAACCAACACTGAAGCTTTCTTT.

The chain's CDR3 is CASSWSQVNTEAFF. In nucleotides, the CDR3 is TGTGCCAGCAGTTGGTCACAGGTGAACACTGAAGCTTTCTTT. The chain uses TRBV6-6 and TRBJ1-1; tentative D call: TRBD1 (5 bases). From germline, CDR1 is MNHNY and CDR2 SVGAGI (reference sequence). This CDR3 comprises 14 residues. Trimming took 4 bases from V and 0 from J, leaving 9 bases between them.

The chain is built from TRBV19 and TRBJ1-1; D might be TRBD1 (5 bases). The CDR3 totals 13 residues. The V end lost 2 bases, the J end lost 8 bases, and 12 bases lay between the germline ends. The V gene's germline CDR1 is LNHDA and CDR2 SQIVND (reference sequence). The CDR3 spells CASSIRAGPEAFF. DNA of the CDR3: TGTGCCAGTAGTATAAGGGCAGGGCCCGAAGCTTTCTTT. Full variable domain (missing parts from reference TRBV19 and TRBJ1-1): DGGITQSPKYLFRKEGQNVTLSCEQNLNHDAMYWYRQDPGQGLRLIYYSQIVNDFQKGDIAEGYSVSREKKESFPLTVTSAQKNPTAFYLCASSIRAGPEAFFGQGTRLTVV.

The rearrangement uses TRBV28 and TRBJ1-1, with D hard to call. V was shortened by 6 bases and J by 3 bases, with 14 bases between the two germline ends. The CDR3 is 14 amino acids. Germline lookup yields CDR1 MDHEN and CDR2 SYDVKM. The CDR3 DNA reads as TGTGCCAGCAGAACGGATCCTCGGGACACTGAAGCTTTCTTT. Translating gives CASRTDPRDTEAFF.